This TCR beta chain was retrieved from a study of shared clonotypes between healthy human individuals. Libraries were prepared by immunoSEQ multiplex PCR; TCRdb keeps only in-frame clonotypes and omits some of them. The data show roughly 450,000 clones, around 79% seen once. The CDR3 extends over 16 amino acids. Losses at the gene ends were 5 bases for V and 3 bases for J; bases not matched to a gene: 10. Germline lookup yields CDR1 SGHAT and CDR2 FQDESV (reference sequence). This sequence was found in a woman between 35 and 50 years old in good health. Some clones in this sample may be carry-over from other donors' samples. Sequencing was performed on PBMCs. The J gene is TRBJ1-1, the V gene TRBV11-1, with TRBD1 identical over 9 bases. The CDR3 region has the DNA TGTGCCAGCAGCCTAGACAGGGGGGTTGGCTACACTGAAGCTTTCTTT. This sequence encodes CASSLDRGVGYTEAFF.